This is a list of T cell receptor beta chains from one sample in a study of shared clonotypes between healthy human individuals. Using immunoSEQ multiplex PCR, the repertoire was profiled, and TCRdb retains in-frame clones only, with some absent. Altogether around 700,000 clones are present, 55% to 75% being singletons, with the ten largest covering approximately 1.8%. What was sequenced was memory CD4+ T cells sorted from blood. Receptors were obtained from a woman under 40 in good health. CDR3s include the opening cysteine and the closing phenylalanine or tryptophan. D genes are given only for firm matches. Clone size is shown for a subset of rows, as once, few, many or a class of expanded clone.

-	-	TRBV7-8	TRBJ1-5	TGTGCCAGCAGCTTAGTACAGGACCAGCCCCAGCATTTT	CASSLVQDQPQHF
TRBD1	-	TRBV5-1	TRBJ2-1	TGCGCCAGCAGCTTAAACGGACAGGGTGGTGAGCAGTTCTTC	CASSLNGQGGEQFF
-	-	TRBV7-3	TRBJ1-3	TGTGCCAGCAGCTTAAATACAGGGAGCTCTGGAAACACCATATATTTT	CASSLNTGSSGNTIYF
-	-	TRBV11-3	TRBJ2-2	TGTGCCAGCAGCCTAGGGACCTATAGCGCTACCGGGGAGCTGTTTTTT	CASSLGTYSATGELFF
-	few	TRBV2	TRBJ1-1	TGTGCCAGCACTGTCACGAACACTGAAGCTTTCTTT	CASTVTNTEAFF
TRBD2	-	TRBV7-9	TRBJ2-7	TGTGCCAGCAGCCCGGGGGGACCCCTAGCGTCCGGCGAGCAGTACTTC	CASSPGGPLASGEQYF
TRBD1	once	TRBV6-1	TRBJ2-1	TGTGCCAGCAGTGAAATACGAGACAGGGGAGCGCAGCTCTTC	CASSEIRDRGAQLF
-	few	TRBV5-1	TRBJ1-1	TGCGCCAGCAGCCGAGACACAGTGAACACTGAAGCTTTCTTT	CASSRDTVNTEAFF
TRBD2	-	TRBV2	TRBJ2-5	TGTGCCAGCAGTAAAGGACTAGCGGGGACCCAAGAGACCCAGTACTTC	CASSKGLAGTQETQYF
-	few	TRBV21-1	TRBJ2-7	TGTGCCAGCAGCAAAATAGGGCCTAGCGGGAGACGGTCGTCCTACGAGCAGTACTTC	CASSKIGPSGRRSSYEQYF
-	-	TRBV28	TRBJ2-1	TGTGCCAGCAGCCCTGGGGCTGCCCCGTCCTACAATGAGCAGTTCTTC	CASSPGAAPSYNEQFF
-	-	TRBV28	TRBJ1-5	TGTGCCAGCAGTTTATTTAGTCGGGGGTATAGCAATCAGCCCCAGCATTTT	CASSLFSRGYSNQPQHF
TRBD2	-	TRBV29-1	TRBJ2-7	TGCAGCGTTGATTCGGGAGGTCAGTGGTCCCGAGGAGGGGAGCAGTACTTC	CSVDSGGQWSRGGEQYF
-	-	TRBV7-8	TRBJ2-1	TGTGCCAGCAGCCGGGTAGGCGGGTCCTCAGGGAATGAGCAGTTCTTC	CASSRVGGSSGNEQFF
-	-	TRBV28	TRBJ1-2	TGTGCCAGCAGTCTCACCATGGGGTCTGGACAGAGCTATGGCTACACCTTC	CASSLTMGSGQSYGYTF
-	-	TRBV19	TRBJ1-2	TGTGCCAGTAGTATAGGGACGGAGAACTATGGCTACACCTTC	CASSIGTENYGYTF
TRBD1	-	TRBV2	TRBJ2-5	TGTGCCAGCTCCCGGGACAGGGAAGAGACCCAGTACTTC	CASSRDREETQYF
-	-	TRBV10-3	TRBJ2-5	TGTGCCATCAGTGAGTCGCCAGATAAAGAGACCCAGTACTTC	CAISESPDKETQYF
TRBD2	-	TRBV27	TRBJ2-3	TGTGCCAGCAGTCTAAGGACTAGCGGCACAGATACGCAGTATTTT	CASSLRTSGTDTQYF
TRBD2	-	TRBV27	TRBJ2-5	TGTGCCAGCAGTTCGAACCCGTTTCGGACTAGCGGGAGGGGAGAGACCCAGTACTTC	CASSSNPFRTSGRGETQYF
-	-	TRBV5-6	TRBJ2-6	TGTGCCAGCAGCTTGGGGCTCGGGGTCTCTGGGGCCAACGTCCTGACTTTC	CASSLGLGVSGANVLTF
-	-	TRBV28	TRBJ2-7	TGTGCCAGCAGTGTCCGGTACGAGCAGTACTTC	CASSVRYEQYF
-	few	TRBV7-3	TRBJ2-1	TGTGCCAGCAGCTCCGCAGGGGCCTCCTACAATGAGCAGTTCTTC	CASSSAGASYNEQFF
-	-	TRBV6-1	TRBJ1-5	TGTGCCAGCAGTAAAACCAGACAGGTTAATCAGCCCCAGCATTTT	CASSKTRQVNQPQHF
-	-	TRBV4-2	TRBJ2-2	TGTGCCAGCAGTCGGCTTAGTGGTACCCCCACCGGGGAGCTGTTTTTT	CASSRLSGTPTGELFF
-	-	TRBV10-1	TRBJ2-2	TGCGCCAGCAGAACCGGACCCGGGGGGGAGCTGTTTTTT	CASRTGPGGELFF
-	many	TRBV7-6	TRBJ2-7	TGTGCCAGCAGCTTAGGACTAGACTCCGCCGAGCAGTACTTC	CASSLGLDSAEQYF
-	-	TRBV19	TRBJ1-1	TGTGCCAGTAGTATGTGGGTATACACTGAAGCTTTCTTT	CASSMWVYTEAFF
-	few	TRBV30	TRBJ2-7	TGTGCCTGGAGTCGAGGACTCGGTGCAGACGAGCAGTACTTC	CAWSRGLGADEQYF
TRBD2	few	TRBV7-2	TRBJ2-5	TGTGCCAGCAGCCCAGGGGGCTTAGCGGGAGGCTCGGGGGAGACCCAGTACTTC	CASSPGGLAGGSGETQYF
TRBD2	-	TRBV28	TRBJ2-1	TGTGCCAGCAGCGGACTAGCGGACAATGAGCAGTTCTTC	CASSGLADNEQFF
-	-	TRBV5-1	TRBJ2-5	TGCGCCAGCAGCTTGGTTGGACAGCACCAAGAGACCCAGTACTTC	CASSLVGQHQETQYF
TRBD2	-	TRBV14	TRBJ2-4	TGTGCCAGCAGCCAAGTCACCGGGGGGAACATTCAGTACTTC	CASSQVTGGNIQYF
TRBD2	-	TRBV9	TRBJ2-2	TGTGCCAGCAGCGTAGGCCTAGCGGGATCACGAGGCACCGGGGAGCTGTTTTTT	CASSVGLAGSRGTGELFF
-	few	TRBV11-2	TRBJ2-2	TGTGCCAGCAGATATAGGGGGGACGGCGGGGAGCTGTTTTTT	CASRYRGDGGELFF
-	-	TRBV29-1	TRBJ2-7	TGCAGCGTCGCTGACAGGATAAGCTCCTACGAGCAGTACTTC	CSVADRISSYEQYF
-	-	TRBV28	TRBJ2-3	TGTGCCAGCAGTTTGGTGGCCCACACAGATACGCAGTATTTT	CASSLVAHTDTQYF
TRBD1	-	TRBV7-8	TRBJ2-7	TGTGCCACCAGGGACAGGAGTCACTACGAGCAGTACTTC	CATRDRSHYEQYF
TRBD1	-	TRBV5-4	TRBJ1-2	TGTGCCAGCAGTCCAGGGGGACAGTCATATCTTGGCTACACCTTC	CASSPGGQSYLGYTF
TRBD2	-	TRBV4-1	TRBJ2-5	TGCGCCAGCAGCCAAGTTCCTAGCGGGAGTGAAACCCAGTACTTC	CASSQVPSGSETQYF
TRBD2	-	TRBV7-3	TRBJ2-2	TGTGCCAGCAGCTTAGCGGGAGGAACCGGGGAGCTGTTTTTT	CASSLAGGTGELFF
TRBD2	many	TRBV11-2	TRBJ2-2	TGTGCCAGCAGCTTAGGGACTAGCGTGACCGGGGAGCTGTTTTTT	CASSLGTSVTGELFF
TRBD1	-	TRBV19	TRBJ2-5	TGTGCCAGTAGAGGGACAGGGGGGCAAGAGACCCAGTACTTC	CASRGTGGQETQYF
TRBD2	-	TRBV28	TRBJ2-5	TGTGCCAGCCCCCCGGGACTAGCGGGCCCCCAAGAGACCCAGTACTTC	CASPPGLAGPQETQYF
-	-	TRBV23-1	TRBJ2-6	TGCGCCAGCAGTCTCCACGGGGGTGAGGACTCTGGGGCCAACGTCCTGACTTTC	CASSLHGGEDSGANVLTF
-	-	TRBV28	TRBJ2-7	TGTGCCAGCTGGCCCTCGGGGTCTCGGCACGAGCAGTACTTC	CASWPSGSRHEQYF
-	many	TRBV28	TRBJ2-1	TGTGCCAGCAGTCCCCGACAGGCGCCCTACAATGAGCAGTTCTTC	CASSPRQAPYNEQFF
-	-	TRBV30	TRBJ2-3	TGTGCCTGGAGTGTAACCGGGACGGATACGCAGTATTTT	CAWSVTGTDTQYF
TRBD1	-	TRBV7-9	TRBJ1-1	TGTGCCAGCAGCTGGGACAGGAACACTGAAGCTTTCTTT	CASSWDRNTEAFF
-	-	TRBV2	TRBJ2-6	TGTGCCAGCAGTGACAGGGTTGGGGCCAACGTCCTGACTTTC	CASSDRVGANVLTF
-	once	TRBV4-2	TRBJ1-2	TGTGCCAGCAGCCAAGGGGGGGGCGGATCGAGAGGCTACACCTTC	CASSQGGGGSRGYTF
-	-	TRBV28	TRBJ1-3	TGTGCCAGCAGTACTTGGGGGGGTGTGGACAACACCATATATTTT	CASSTWGGVDNTIYF
-	-	TRBV6-5	TRBJ2-3	TGTGCCAGCAGTTACGGCGCGGGTCCCGTGGATACGCAGTATTTT	CASSYGAGPVDTQYF
-	-	TRBV28	TRBJ1-5	TGTGCCAGCAGTTTAGGGAAAACGAGCCAGCCCCAGCATTTT	CASSLGKTSQPQHF